The T cell receptor beta chain described here comes from a study of blood T cell repertoires in COVID-19. Study context: PBMCs, B-cell-depleted T cells, or T cells were the source of the cDNA or gDNA that made up the material.

J lost 1 base, V lost 3 bases, and 1 base had no gene match. The CDR3 runs 16 residues. Germline CDR1 KGHSH, CDR2 LQKENI. Original processing methods: Reference gene primer amplification yielded estimated nucleated cell counts. TCRdb's copy holds only in-frame clones and misses some; the assay was immunoSEQ multiplex PCR. The DNA gave D and trimming, while V, J and clone size come from that table. The sample records 150,000 to 200,000 clones, 94% being singletons. Followed over time, Seattle patients had been enrolled while infection was active. The rearrangement uses TRBV18 and TRBJ1-3; 12 bases agree with TRBD1. Sequencing input: peripheral blood. This TCR was sampled from a man younger than 40 with COVID-19, enrolled during active disease. The chain's CDR3 is CASSPGQGASGNTIYF. The CDR3 region has the DNA TGTGCCAGCTCACCGGGACAGGGGGCTTCTGGAAACACCATATATTTT.